The rows below give T cell receptor beta chains drawn from one sample of a study of blood T cell repertoires in COVID-19. Assay used: immunoSEQ multiplex PCR; TCRdb lists only in-frame clones, some missing. The table has 400,000 to 450,000 clones, about 91% seen once. Sequencing was performed on peripheral blood. These receptors came from a woman in her thirties or forties with COVID-19, enrolled during active disease. The CDR3 runs from the conserved cysteine through the conserved F or W. Fields, in order: D gene, V gene, CDR3 length, J gene, clone size, CDR3 protein, CDR3 DNA. A D gene is named only where the DNA matches it firmly. Clone size is given for some rows only: seen once, a few or many times, or a class if the clone is expanded.

>TRBD2|TRBV28|19|TRBJ2-7|NA
CASSPPGLAGGLISREQYF
TGTGCCAGCAGCCCTCCGGGACTAGCGGGAGGGCTGATTTCTCGCGAGCAGTACTTC
>TRBD1|TRBV5-4|18|TRBJ2-2|NA
CASSPLAGQGSRAGELFF
TGTGCCAGCAGCCCTCTTGCGGGACAGGGGAGTAGGGCCGGGGAGCTGTTTTTT
>NA|TRBV27|13|TRBJ2-7|NA
CASIDTGSYEQYF
TGTGCCAGCATAGACACAGGGTCCTACGAGCAGTACTTC
>TRBD1|TRBV27|14|TRBJ1-6|NA
CASSPRQGGSPLHF
TGTGCCAGCAGTCCTAGACAGGGTGGTTCACCCCTCCACTTT
>NA|TRBV19|13|TRBJ1-5|NA
CASRATGNQPQHF
TGTGCCAGTAGGGCGACGGGGAATCAGCCCCAGCATTTT
>NA|TRBV7-2|12|TRBJ1-2|NA
CASSSRVWGYTF
TGTGCCAGCAGCTCCAGGGTCTGGGGCTACACCTTC
>TRBD2|TRBV27|13|TRBJ2-7|NA
CASSLDAGDEQYF
TGTGCCAGCAGCCTTGACGCGGGGGACGAGCAGTACTTC
>NA|TRBV2|14|TRBJ2-1|once
CASSRQSSYNEQFF
TGTGCCAGCAGCCGACAGAGCTCCTACAATGAGCAGTTCTTC
>TRBD1|TRBV29-1|14|TRBJ2-7|NA
CSVIPGQGAYEQYF
TGCAGCGTGATCCCGGGACAGGGGGCTTACGAGCAGTACTTC
>TRBD2|TRBV18|19|TRBJ2-1|NA
CASSPRNSPGGSSYNEQFF
TGTGCCAGCTCACCACGAAATTCCCCGGGAGGGAGCTCCTACAATGAGCAGTTCTTC
>TRBD1|TRBV5-1|17|TRBJ2-2|NA
CASSLGPVGTGTGELFF
TGCGCCAGCAGCTTGGGTCCCGTCGGGACAGGCACCGGGGAGCTGTTTTTT
>TRBD1|TRBV19|16|TRBJ1-2|once
CASSIPRQGFNYGYTF
TGTGCCAGTAGTATACCCCGACAGGGCTTCAACTATGGCTACACCTTC
>NA|TRBV4-1|15|TRBJ1-2|NA
CASSHPNDWGGGYTF
TGCGCCAGCAGCCACCCTAACGACTGGGGGGGAGGCTACACCTTC
>NA|TRBV6-1|16|TRBJ2-7|NA
CASSEAGQGNPYEQYF
TGTGCCAGCAGTGAAGCCGGTCAGGGGAATCCCTACGAGCAGTACTTC
>TRBD1|TRBV5-8|13|TRBJ1-3|NA
CASRNRGRNTIYF
TGTGCCAGCAGAAACAGGGGCCGAAACACCATATATTTT
>NA|TRBV30|14|TRBJ2-1|NA
CAWSVSRDYNEQFF
TGTGCCTGGAGTGTATCCCGGGACTACAATGAGCAGTTCTTC
>TRBD2|TRBV29-1|14|TRBJ2-2|NA
CSVGGLAGTGELFF
TGCAGCGTTGGAGGCCTAGCGGGCACCGGGGAGCTGTTTTTT